The text below deals with one T cell receptor beta chain. The target antigen is unknown. The sample belongs to a study of cytomegalovirus exposure and HLA in healthy donors. Broader study findings: The study labeled 164 TCR beta chains cytomegalovirus-associated. About 87% or about 30% of the time was how often most TCR beta V segments were productive, according to an earlier analysis. 87-base-pair reads could not separate some V segments, including TRBV6-2 and TRBV6-3.

Healthy donors of bone marrow made up the group. Germline lookup yields CDR1 SGHTA and CDR2 FQGNSA. This CDR3 has 18 residues. J gave up 5 bases and V 4 bases, and 16 bases lay outside the gene matches. Both 60 Vbeta primers and 13 Jbeta primers went into the PCR. Clones were read by immunoSEQ multiplex PCR, and TCRdb kept only the in-frame ones, dropping some. The data show around 210,000 clones, and the top ten clones hold around 0.95%. The clonotype comes from a woman aged 25-40 years in good health and CMV-seropositive. The J gene is TRBJ2-2, the V gene TRBV7-2; 7 nucleotides agree with TRBD2. The sample consisted of PBMCs. Here the CDR3 DNA reads TGTGCCAGCAGCTCCATTTACCGGGGAGGGGTTAGGACCGGGGAGCTGTTTTTT. Its protein product is CASSSIYRGGVRTGELFF.